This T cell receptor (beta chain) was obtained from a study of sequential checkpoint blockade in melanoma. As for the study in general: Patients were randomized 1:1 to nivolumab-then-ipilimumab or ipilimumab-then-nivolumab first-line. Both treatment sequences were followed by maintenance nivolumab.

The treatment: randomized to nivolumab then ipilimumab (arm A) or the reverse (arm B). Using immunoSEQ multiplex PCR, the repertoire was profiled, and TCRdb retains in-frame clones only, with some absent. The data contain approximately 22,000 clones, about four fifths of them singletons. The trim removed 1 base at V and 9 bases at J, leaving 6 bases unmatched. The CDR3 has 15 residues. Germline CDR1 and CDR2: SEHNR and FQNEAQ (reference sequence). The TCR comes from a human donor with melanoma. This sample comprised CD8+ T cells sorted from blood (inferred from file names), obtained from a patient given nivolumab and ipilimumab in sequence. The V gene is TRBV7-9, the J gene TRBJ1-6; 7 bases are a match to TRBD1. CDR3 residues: CASSLVAGGVSPLHF. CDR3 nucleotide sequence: TGTGCCAGCAGCTTAGTGGCAGGGGGTGTTTCACCCCTCCACTTT.